This is a list of T cell receptor beta chains from one sample in a study of CD8 T cells in ankylosing spondylitis. Using its own MiXCR run on the 5' RACE reads, TCRdb lists one record per CDR3 protein. The sample shows approximately 240,000 distinct CDR3 sequences, about 24% of them seen only once. The sequencing input was blood, either unsorted or a sorted T cell fraction (not recorded which). The receptor set was obtained from a male donor with ankylosing spondylitis or in good health (not recorded which). The CDR3 runs from the conserved cysteine through the conserved F or W. D genes are given only for firm matches. The size of a clone is reported for some rows only, either as once, few or many, or as a class for expanded clones.

V gene	J gene	D gene	CDR3 length	clone size	CDR3 DNA	CDR3 protein
TRBV13	TRBJ2-1	NA	14	few	TGTGCCAGCAGCTTGGGGGAGGGGGCCGCGGAGCAGTTCTTC	CASSLGEGAAEQFF
TRBV6-1	TRBJ2-5	TRBD2	18	NA	TGTGCCAGCACCCACCCCATCGCCGGGACTAGCGGCTGGGAGACCCAGTACTTC	CASTHPIAGTSGWETQYF
TRBV23-1	TRBJ1-5	NA	13	NA	TGCGCCAGCATCATTTATAGCAATCAGCCCCAGCATTTT	CASIIYSNQPQHF
TRBV5-5	TRBJ2-3	NA	12	NA	TGTGCCAGCAGCTTCTTAGCAGATACGCAGTATTTT	CASSFLADTQYF
TRBV12-3/TRBV12-4	TRBJ2-6	NA	13	many	TGTGCCAGCACCCGGTCTGGGGCCAACGTCCTGACTTTC	CASTRSGANVLTF
TRBV20-1	TRBJ1-4	NA	14	few	TGCAGTGCCGGGGGTGCCCTGGCTAATGAAAAACTGTTTTTT	CSAGGALANEKLFF
TRBV6-1	TRBJ2-5	NA	12	few	TGTGCCAGTGCCTCAGGGAAACAGACCCAGTACTTC	CASASGKQTQYF
TRBV5-6	TRBJ2-1	NA	13	few	TGTGCCAGCAGCTTGGAGCTAGAGGAGGAGCAGTTCTTC	CASSLELEEEQFF
TRBV11-3	TRBJ2-3	TRBD1	15	NA	TGTGCCAGCAGCCCCGAGGGACAGGGCGCAGATACGCAGTATTTT	CASSPEGQGADTQYF
TRBV3-1	TRBJ1-1	NA	13	many	TGTGCCAGCAGCCAATGGGCCGATACTGAAGCTTTCTTT	CASSQWADTEAFF
TRBV20-1	TRBJ2-7	TRBD1	15	few	TGCAGTGCCGGGGGCACAGGGGGGCGAAAAGGGGAGCAGTACTTC	CSAGGTGGRKGEQYF
TRBV6-1	TRBJ1-2	NA	14	many	TGTGCCAGCAGTGAAGGGGGAGGAGGCTATGGCTACACCTTC	CASSEGGGGYGYTF
TRBV7-9	TRBJ2-5	TRBD2	14	many	TGTGCCAGCAGCTTATCGCGGGGGGGAGAGACCCAGTACTTC	CASSLSRGGETQYF
TRBV20-1	TRBJ2-1	NA	14	few	TGCAGTGCTAGAGATTACGGGGCCAGAAATGAGCAGTTCTTC	CSARDYGARNEQFF
TRBV12-3/TRBV12-4	TRBJ1-4	NA	12	NA	TGTGCCAGCAGTTTAATCGGTGAAAAACTGTTTTTT	CASSLIGEKLFF
TRBV10-3	TRBJ2-7	TRBD1	17	NA	TGTGCCATCAGGAGGGGGCGCGTTGGTCAGAGCTCCTACGAGCAGTACTTC	CAIRRGRVGQSSYEQYF
TRBV7-2	TRBJ2-1	NA	14	NA	TGTGCCAGCAGCTTAGGGACACTGGGTGATGAGCAGTTCTTC	CASSLGTLGDEQFF
TRBV28	TRBJ1-5	TRBD1	15	many	TGTGCCAGCAGTTTTGGGTCAGGGGGCGGACAGCCCCAGCATTTT	CASSFGSGGGQPQHF
TRBV2	TRBJ2-1	TRBD2	16	few	TGTGCCAGCAGTGAGTTGCCGGGGGGAGGCTACAATGAGCAGTTCTTC	CASSELPGGGYNEQFF
TRBV20-1	TRBJ1-4	NA	14	many	TGCAGTGCTACGGACTCGGACAGTAATGAAAAACTGTTTTTT	CSATDSDSNEKLFF
TRBV15	TRBJ2-2	TRBD2	19	many	TGTGCCACCAGCAGAGACCTATTGGGACTAGCGGTGAACACCGGGGAGCTGTTTTTT	CATSRDLLGLAVNTGELFF
TRBV29-1	TRBJ1-1	NA	13	many	TGCAGCGTTGAAGCCCGACGGAACACTGAAGCTTTCTTT	CSVEARRNTEAFF
TRBV3-1	TRBJ2-5	TRBD1	15	NA	TGTGCCACCAGCCCACGGACAGGGGAGGGAGAGACCCAGTACTTC	CATSPRTGEGETQYF
TRBV20-1	TRBJ2-7	TRBD2	15	NA	TGCAGTGCTAGAGATAGGCGGGGGGGGACCTACGAGCAGTACTTC	CSARDRRGGTYEQYF
TRBV6-1	TRBJ2-3	NA	15	NA	TGTGCCAGCAGTGAATATCAGGAGGGCACAGATACGCAGTATTTT	CASSEYQEGTDTQYF
TRBV6-4	TRBJ2-3	TRBD2	21	many	TGTGCCAGCAGCCGAACCGCCGACGCTCTTCAGCGGGGGCTATGGGGAGATACGCAGTATTTT	CASSRTADALQRGLWGDTQYF
TRBV27	TRBJ2-7	TRBD1	15	NA	TGTGCCAGCAGTTTCTCAGGACAGGGCGATGGCGAGCAGTACTTC	CASSFSGQGDGEQYF
TRBV20-1	TRBJ2-1	NA	13	many	TGCAGTGCAATAGCGGTAAACGACAATGAGCAGTTCTTC	CSAIAVNDNEQFF
TRBV20-1	TRBJ2-1	NA	15	many	TGCAGTGCTAGGAGTTTAGAGGTCTCCTACAATGAGCAGTTCTTC	CSARSLEVSYNEQFF
TRBV23-1	TRBJ1-4	TRBD1	16	once	TGCGCCAGCAGTCCGAACCGGGACAGGGATGGGGAAAAACTGTTTTTT	CASSPNRDRDGEKLFF
TRBV12-3/TRBV12-4	TRBJ2-3	NA	13	many	TGTGCCAGCAGTTTATTGGGGGCAGATACGCAGTATTTT	CASSLLGADTQYF
TRBV9	TRBJ2-2	NA	16	NA	TGTGCCAGCAGCCCCGGTTCTCCCCTGAACACCGGGGAGCTGTTTTTT	CASSPGSPLNTGELFF
TRBV20-1	TRBJ2-3	TRBD2	18	NA	TGCAGTGCTAGAGATCTGGCGGGGGGCAAATCTAGCACAGATACGCAGTATTTT	CSARDLAGGKSSTDTQYF
TRBV12-3/TRBV12-4	TRBJ2-3	NA	14	many	TGTGCCAGCAGTCGTTTGGGTGGTGGGGATACGCAGTATTTT	CASSRLGGGDTQYF
TRBV10-3	TRBJ2-1	TRBD2	14	few	TGTGCCACGGCTAGCGGGGGGGGGTACAATGAGCAGTTCTTC	CATASGGGYNEQFF
TRBV6-5	TRBJ2-2	NA	12	few	TGTGCCAGCAGTCCCATCGGCGGGGAGCTGTTTTTT	CASSPIGGELFF
TRBV5-1	TRBJ1-5	NA	13	many	TGCGCCAGCAGCCTCACCGGGGATGGTCCCCAGCATTTT	CASSLTGDGPQHF
TRBV20-1	TRBJ2-3	NA	16	few	TGCAGTGCTAGAGATCTTGTGAGGGTTGGCACAGATACGCAGTATTTT	CSARDLVRVGTDTQYF
TRBV5-5	TRBJ1-2	NA	13	NA	TGTGCCAGCAGCTCCCAGGACGGCTATGGCTACACCTTC	CASSSQDGYGYTF
TRBV9	TRBJ2-3	TRBD2	16	NA	TGTGCCAGCAGCTTCGACGAGGGCGGGGGGGCAGATACGCAGTATTTT	CASSFDEGGGADTQYF
TRBV20-1	TRBJ2-7	NA	12	many	TGCAGTGCTAGGGGCCAATTCTACGAGCAGTACTTC	CSARGQFYEQYF
TRBV20-1	TRBJ2-2	TRBD2	15	many	TGCAGTGCTAGTTCGGGGGGGGAACTCACCGGGGAGCTGTTTTTT	CSASSGGELTGELFF
TRBV18	TRBJ2-7	NA	13	NA	TGTGCCAGCTCACCGGGCAGGGACTACGAGCAGTACTTC	CASSPGRDYEQYF
TRBV11-2	TRBJ2-3	TRBD2	15	once	TGTGCCAGCAGCTCTAGCGGGGGGTTCACAGATACGCAGTATTTT	CASSSSGGFTDTQYF
TRBV20-1	TRBJ2-7	NA	14	few	TGCAGTGCTAGAGAAACTGGCGGGCTTGGCGAGCAGTACTTC	CSARETGGLGEQYF